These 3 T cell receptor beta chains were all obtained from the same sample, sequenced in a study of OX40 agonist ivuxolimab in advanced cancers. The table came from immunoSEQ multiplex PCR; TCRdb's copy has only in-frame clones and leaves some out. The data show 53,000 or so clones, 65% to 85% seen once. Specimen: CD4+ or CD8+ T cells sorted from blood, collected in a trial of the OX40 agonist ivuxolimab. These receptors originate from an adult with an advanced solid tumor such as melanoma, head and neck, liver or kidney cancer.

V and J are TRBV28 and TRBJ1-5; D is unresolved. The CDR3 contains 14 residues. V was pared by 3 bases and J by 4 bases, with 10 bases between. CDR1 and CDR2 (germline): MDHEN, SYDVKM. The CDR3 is CASSFGNWNQPQHF. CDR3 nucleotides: TGTGCCAGCAGTTTCGGGAACTGGAATCAGCCCCAGCATTTT.

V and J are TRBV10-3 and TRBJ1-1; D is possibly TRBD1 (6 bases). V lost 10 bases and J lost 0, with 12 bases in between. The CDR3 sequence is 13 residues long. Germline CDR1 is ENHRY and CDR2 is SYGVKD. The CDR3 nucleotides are TGTGCCAGCCACCAGGGGATGAACACTGAAGCTTTCTTT. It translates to CASHQGMNTEAFF.

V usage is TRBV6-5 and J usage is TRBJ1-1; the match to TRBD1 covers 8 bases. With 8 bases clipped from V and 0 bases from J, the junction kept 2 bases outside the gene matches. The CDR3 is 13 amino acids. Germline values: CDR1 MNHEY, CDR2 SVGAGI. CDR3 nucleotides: TGTGCCAGCCGGACAGGGATGAACACTGAAGCTTTCTTT. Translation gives CASRTGMNTEAFF.